The 31 T cell receptor beta chains below were found in one sample sequenced in a study of T-cell reconstitution after alpha-beta-depleted transplantation in children (dated by TCRdb to the mid-2010s). The treatment or condition tag for this specimen amounts to: allogeneic hematopoietic cell transplantation with graft depleted of TCRalphabeta T cells and CD19 B cells. Receptor amplification or capture employed PCR. Sequencing used an Illumina HiSeq 2500. Molecular barcoding was employed in the preparation of TCR libraries, with unique molecular identifiers being used to normalize TCRbeta repertoire quantification. In-frame beta chains were kept once TCRdb had trimmed the public reads at Q25 with fastp and called clones with MiXCR. Every CDR3 protein is listed once, alongside the most common genes and DNA of its rows. The sample contains about 590,000 distinct CDR3 sequences, 10% to 15% of them found a single time. In total, the top ten clones hold 2% to 2.5% of the sample.

The sequencing here drew on PBMCs, mostly from graft donor cells, taken 360 days after TCRalphabeta/CD19-depleted stem cell transplant. These receptors came from a male patient younger than 18 who had a stem cell transplant for acute myeloid leukemia, so the T cells may come from the graft donor.

This clonotype has only a few counts. This chain connects TRBV24-1 to TRBJ2-7; possible D gene TRBD1, 7 bases. Germline V gives CDR1 KGHDR, CDR2 SFDVKD. This CDR3 region has 16 residues. Trimming left V 0 bases short and J 4 bases short, with 15 bases between. CDR3 bases: TGTGCCACCAGTGATTTGTGCGGCGGGACAGAGTACGAGCAGTACTTC. Amino acid sequence: CATSDLCGGTEYEQYF.

This clonotype was detected a few times. The V and J genes are TRBV5-6 and TRBJ2-7; D may be TRBD1 (5 bases). CDR3 length: 17 amino acids. CDR1 SGHDT and CDR2 YYEEEE come from the germline V gene. V lost 2 bases, J lost 5 bases, and 23 bases lay in between. The CDR3 here is CASSLGSGNFLRHEQYF. The CDR3 DNA is TGTGCCAGCAGCTTAGGGTCAGGGAACTTTCTCAGGCACGAGCAGTACTTC.

The chain is built from TRBV7-3 and TRBJ2-1, with 11 bases identical to TRBD2. Germline CDR1 reads SGHTA; CDR2 reads FQGTGA. The CDR3 sequence is 16 residues long. Losses at the gene ends were 0 bases for V and 12 bases for J; bases not matched to a gene: 10. CDR3 sequence: CASSLTVSGRAIRQFF. The CDR3 nucleotides read TGTGCCAGCAGCTTAACGGTTAGCGGGAGGGCCATTAGGCAGTTCTTC. Together with reference TRBV7-3 and TRBJ2-1, the CDR3 gives the full variable domain: GAGVSQTPSNKVTEKGKYVELRCDPISGHTALYWYRQSLGQGPEFLIYFQGTGAADDSGLPNDRFFAVRPEGSVSTLKIQRTERGDSAVYLCASSLTVSGRAIRQFFGPGTRLTVL.

This chain uses TRBV5-1 with TRBJ2-7; 9 bases line up with TRBD2. CDR1 SGHRS and CDR2 YFSETQ come from the germline V gene. The CDR3 runs 15 residues. Trimming cost V 3 bases and J 2 bases; bases outside gene matches: 6. CDR3 amino acids: CASSWVTSGPYEQYF. The CDR3 DNA is TGCGCCAGCAGCTGGGTGACTAGCGGACCCTACGAGCAGTACTTC.

This sequence joins TRBV20-1 and TRBJ2-2; 8 bases line up with TRBD2. The CDR3 is 12 amino acids. V shed 3 bases and J 6 bases; nucleotides not matched to a gene: 0. Germline V lookup: CDR1 DFQATT, CDR2 SNEGSKA (reference sequence). As DNA, the CDR3 is TGCAGTGCTAGCGGGAGGGCCGGGGAGCTGTTTTTT. Amino acids: CSASGRAGELFF.

The rearrangement uses TRBV7-2 and TRBJ2-3; weak D call: TRBD2 (5 bases). CDR1 SGHTA and CDR2 FQGNSA come from the germline V gene. The CDR3 has 16 amino acids. The V end was cut by 1 base, the J end by 0 bases, with 11 bases between. The CDR3 DNA reads as TGTGCCAGCAGCTTAGAGGAGGCCAGCAGCACAGATACGCAGTATTTT. It translates to CASSLEEASSTDTQYF.

This clonotype came up many times. The J gene is TRBJ2-4, the V gene TRBV4-3; 14 bases agree with TRBD2. The CDR3 loop spans 16 amino acids. In germline, CDR1 is LGHNA, CDR2 YSLEER. Trimming took 3 bases from V and 6 from J; bases not matched to a gene: 4. CDR3 sequence reads: CASSQMGTSGGNIQYF. Here the CDR3 DNA reads TGCGCCAGCAGCCAGATGGGGACTAGCGGGGGAAACATTCAGTACTTC.

The chain joins TRBV4-3 to TRBJ2-7; D is tentatively TRBD1 or TRBD2 (6 bases each). Germline CDR1 and CDR2: LGHNA and YSLEER. The V end was cut by 1 base, the J end by 3 bases, with 25 bases between. The CDR3 spans 19 residues. The CDR3 DNA reads TGCGCCAGCAGCCAAGGTCGTTGGGGGGCGCAGGCAGATGACTACGAGCAGTACTTC. Its translation: CASSQGRWGAQADDYEQYF.

This clonotype was detected a few times. The gene calls are TRBV12-3 or TRBV12-4 and TRBJ2-2; 7 nucleotides line up with TRBD1. The CDR3 runs to 13 residues. Losses at the gene ends were 11 bases for V and 5 bases for J; bases not matched to a gene: 8. In DNA, the CDR3 is TGTGCCGGAAGACAGGGTCTGACCGGGGAGCTGTTTTTT. The encoded protein is CAGRQGLTGELFF.

The table lists this clonotype with a few counts. The rearrangement links TRBV19 to TRBJ2-7, with 14 positions matching TRBD2. Losses at the gene ends were 6 bases for V and 7 bases for J; bases not matched to a gene: 5. CDR1 and CDR2 from the germline V gene are LNHDA and SQIVND (reference sequence). CDR3 size: 14 residues. CDR3 DNA: TGTGCCAGTAGGACCGGGACTAGCGGGAGTGAGCAGTACTTC. It codes for CASRTGTSGSEQYF.

V usage is TRBV10-3 and J usage is TRBJ2-7, with 7 bases lining up with TRBD1. Germline trimming cut 1 base from V and 5 bases from J; bases unmatched to any gene: 8. The CDR3 covers 15 residues. Germline values: CDR1 ENHRY, CDR2 SYGVKD. CDR3 sequence reads: CAISEYTGAADEQYF. The CDR3 DNA follows: TGTGCCATCAGTGAGTATACAGGGGCTGCGGACGAGCAGTACTTC.

V is TRBV5-5 and J is TRBJ2-5; perhaps TRBD2 as D (6 bases). Germline loops: CDR1 SGHKS, CDR2 YYEKEE (reference sequence). The CDR3 is 16 residues long. Deletions cut 4 bases from V and 2 bases from J, with 18 bases between. The CDR3 DNA reads TGTGCCAGCAGCCATACCGCGGGACGGTTACAAGAGACCCAGTACTTC. This translates into CASSHTAGRLQETQYF. Full variable domain (outside the CDR3, taken from reference TRBV5-5 and TRBJ2-5): DAGVTQSPTHLIKTRGQQVTLRCSPISGHKSVSWYQQVLGQGPQFIFQYYEKEERGRGNFPDRFSARQFPNYSSELNVNALLLGDSALYLCASSHTAGRLQETQYFGPGTRLLVL.

This sequence joins TRBV4-3 and TRBJ2-7; 8 bases fit TRBD2. The germline gives CDR1 LGHNA, CDR2 YSLEER. V trimming: 4 bases; J trimming: 0 bases; junction bases outside the gene matches: 5. There are 15 residues in the CDR3. The chain's CDR3 is CASSRATSASYEQYF. The DNA of the CDR3 is TGCGCCAGCAGCCGAGCGACTAGCGCCTCCTACGAGCAGTACTTC.

The chain couples TRBV19 to TRBJ2-5; D may be TRBD1 (6 bases). CDR1 LNHDA and CDR2 SQIVND come from the germline V gene (reference sequence). V lost 6 bases to trimming and J lost 1 base, with 15 bases between them. The CDR3 length is 15 residues. CDR3 nucleotide sequence: TGTGCCAGTAGGCGACATGGGACAATCCAAGAGACCCAGTACTTC. Translated: CASRRHGTIQETQYF.

The J gene is TRBJ2-3, the V gene TRBV12-3 or TRBV12-4; TRBD2 is a possible D gene (6 bases). The ends were cut back, 7 bases at V and 2 bases at J, with 16 bases in the middle. The CDR3 is 15 amino acids. CDR3 nucleotides: TGTGCCAGCAAGACAACGTCGGGGGTCACAGATACGCAGTATTTT. This sequence encodes CASKTTSGVTDTQYF.

This clonotype occurred a few times. The chain is built from TRBV2 and TRBJ2-3; D might be TRBD1 (6 bases). The CDR3 has 15 residues. Germline CDR1 SNHLY, CDR2 FYNNEI. Trimming stripped 7 bases from V and 0 bases from J, with 14 bases between. The chain's CDR3 is CASTPQGSSTDTQYF. The CDR3 DNA sequence: TGTGCCAGCACCCCGCAGGGGTCTAGCACAGATACGCAGTATTTT.

At least ten counts were recorded for this clonotype. This rearrangement joins TRBV7-6 to TRBJ2-7; no definite D call. CDR1 SGHVS and CDR2 FNYEAQ come from the germline V gene. The CDR3 contains 13 residues. V lost 1 base, J lost 3 bases, and 7 bases lay in between. In DNA form, the CDR3 reads TGTGCCAGCAGCTTAGTTGACAACTACGAGCAGTACTTC. Translating it yields CASSLVDNYEQYF.

This clonotype came up a few times. This rearrangement joins TRBV15 to TRBJ1-1; the D is unclear. CDR1 LNHNV and CDR2 YYDKDF come from the germline V gene (reference sequence). CDR3 size: 15 residues. Trimming took off 0 bases at V and 0 bases at J, with 8 bases between the two ends. CDR3 in DNA: TGTGCCACCAGCAGAGAGGCAACTCTGAACACTGAAGCTTTCTTT. Its protein product is CATSREATLNTEAFF.

This chain uses TRBV29-1 with TRBJ1-3; 7 bases match TRBD1. The CDR3 consists of 13 residues. In germline, CDR1 is SQVTM, CDR2 ANQGSEA. Unmatched junction bases numbered 4, after V lost 6 bases and J lost 2 bases. CDR3 DNA sequence: TGCAGCGTCCAGACAGGGACTGGAAACACCATATATTTT. Amino acid sequence: CSVQTGTGNTIYF. The full variable domain, rest sourced from reference TRBV29-1 and TRBJ1-3, is SAVISQKPSRDICQRGTSLTIQCQVDSQVTMMFWYRQQPGQSLTLIATANQGSEATYESGFVIDKFPISRPNLTFSTLTVSNMSPEDSSIYLCSVQTGTGNTIYFGEGSWLTVV.

This clonotype came up a few times. V is TRBV1 and J is TRBJ2-6; no check of the table's D call, TRBD2, against the DNA was made. TRBV1 is labeled a pseudogene. The CDR3 runs to 18 residues. The CDR3 loop reads CTSSQDAQRESGANVLTF. Written as DNA, the CDR3 is TGCACCAGCAGCCAAGATGCGCAGCGGGAGTCTGGGGCCAACGTCCTGACTTTC.

This chain joins TRBV29-1 and TRBJ1-1; D ambiguous. Germline CDR1 SQVTM, CDR2 ANQGSEA. This CDR3 has 13 residues. With 6 bases removed from V and 4 bases from J, the gap between germline ends came to 15 bases. The chain's CDR3 is CSVWILATTEAFF. The CDR3 nucleotides read TGCAGCGTCTGGATCCTGGCGACCACTGAAGCTTTCTTT.

Ten or more counts support this clonotype. The chain has TRBV28 and TRBJ2-5, with 7 bases matching TRBD2. Germline values: CDR1 MDHEN, CDR2 SYDVKM. The CDR3 runs to 16 residues. The V segment lost 3 bases and the J segment 3 bases; nucleotides outside the gene matches: 10. CDR3 loop: CASSFPEGREEETQYF. CDR3 DNA: TGTGCCAGCAGTTTCCCTGAGGGGAGGGAAGAAGAGACCCAGTACTTC.

The J gene is TRBJ2-3, the V gene TRBV9; D gene unclear. This CDR3 spans 15 amino acids. Looked up from germline, CDR1 is SGDLS and CDR2 is YYNGEE. Trimming removed 1 base at V and 1 base at J, with 10 bases between. CDR3 nucleotides: TGTGCCAGCAGCGTATCCAGAGACCGCACAGATACGCAGTATTTT. Translating gives CASSVSRDRTDTQYF.

CDR3 nucleotides: TGTGCCAGCAGTCATCCACAGAATACGCAGTATTTT. This codes for CASSHPQNTQYF. The J gene is TRBJ2-3, the V gene TRBV6-6; D remains unclear. Germline loops: CDR1 MNHNY, CDR2 SVGAGI (reference sequence). V gave up 5 bases and J gave up 7 bases, with 10 bases separating them. CDR3 size: 12 residues.

The table lists this clonotype with a few counts. The chain employs TRBV2 and TRBJ1-1; D is uncertain. Germline V gene lookup returns CDR1 SNHLY and CDR2 FYNNEI. Trimming took 1 base from V and 0 from J, leaving 9 bases between them. The CDR3 runs to 15 residues. The CDR3 DNA follows: TGTGCCAGCAGTGAAGGGGCAGCTCTGAACACTGAAGCTTTCTTT. Translation gives CASSEGAALNTEAFF. Filled out from reference TRBV2 and TRBJ1-1, the complete variable domain reads EPEVTQTPSHQVTQMGQEVILRCVPISNHLYFYWYRQILGQKVEFLVSFYNNEISEKSEIFDDQFSVERPDGSNFTLKIRSTKLEDSAMYFCASSEGAALNTEAFFGQGTRLTVV.

In this sample, this clonotype turned up many times. V is TRBV7-3 and J is TRBJ2-1; 7 nucleotides agree with TRBD2. CDR1 and CDR2 (germline): SGHTA, FQGTGA. V shed 5 bases, J shed 6 bases, and the junction held 13 bases outside the gene matches. The CDR3 contains 16 residues. CDR3 DNA: TGTGCCAGCAGCCCCCAAGGGGACTATCGGTTCAATGAGCAGTTCTTC. Its translation: CASSPQGDYRFNEQFF.

This clonotype was seen only a few times. The chain uses TRBV12-3 or TRBV12-4 and TRBJ2-1; TRBD1 matches at 10 bases. CDR3 size: 16 residues. The trim removed 3 bases at V and 1 base at J, leaving 3 bases unmatched. The chain's CDR3 is CASSFRDRGSYNEQFF. The CDR3 region has the DNA TGTGCCAGCAGTTTTAGGGACAGGGGTTCCTACAATGAGCAGTTCTTC.

This rearrangement joins TRBV18 to TRBJ2-2, with a tentative D call TRBD1 (5 bases). This CDR3 has 15 amino acids. V was cut by 4 bases and J by 3 bases, with 12 bases left in between. CDR1 and CDR2 from the germline V gene are KGHSH and LQKENI. This chain's CDR3 is CASSLLQEYTGELFF. In DNA, the CDR3 is TGTGCCAGCTCACTACTACAGGAGTACACCGGGGAGCTGTTTTTT.

In DNA, the CDR3 is TGCAGCGTTGAGCCGGGGACAGGGGGGGGAGAGACCCAGTACTTC. Protein: CSVEPGTGGGETQYF. The chain links TRBV29-1 to TRBJ2-5; 11 bases are a match to TRBD1. The CDR3 totals 15 residues. V was pared by 3 bases and J by 4 bases, with 7 bases of the junction left unmatched. Germline CDR1 SQVTM, CDR2 ANQGSEA.

This clonotype was detected only a few times. The chain is built from TRBV24-1 and TRBJ2-7; 7 nucleotides align to TRBD1. Germline V lookup: CDR1 KGHDR, CDR2 SFDVKD. The CDR3 has 17 amino acids. The ends lost 2 bases at V and 0 bases at J; junction bases unmatched: 9. The CDR3 sequence is CATSDWGSWDSSYEQYF. In DNA, the CDR3 is TGTGCCACCAGTGATTGGGGATCGTGGGACAGCTCCTACGAGCAGTACTTC.

This clonotype was detected only a few times. The chain uses TRBV7-2 and TRBJ2-4; D is perhaps TRBD1 (5 bases). The germline CDR1 and CDR2 sequences are SGHTA and FQGNSA. CDR3 length: 16 residues. V was shortened by 4 bases and J by 0 bases, with 13 bases between the two germline ends. In DNA form, the CDR3 reads TGTGCCAGCAGCTCACAGGTGTCGACAGCCAAAAACATTCAGTACTTC. Residues: CASSSQVSTAKNIQYF.